This TCR beta chain comes out of a study of CD8 T cells in Susac syndrome. Random-hexamer reverse transcription was applied to roughly 0.5 to 1 ug RNA. Amplification of TCR beta CDR3 spanned 54 Vbeta and 13 Jbeta via immunoSEQ multiplex PCR. TCRdb reanalysed the immunoSEQ multiplex PCR reads using MiXCR and keeps one entry per CDR3 protein. This table has 120,000 to 150,000 distinct CDR3 sequences, about 95% appearing once. The study, taken as a whole, reports: An acknowledgment was made by the study that its TCR sequencing and HLA analysis involved relatively few individuals.

Trimming pared 6 bases from V and 5 bases from J, leaving 16 bases between. CDR3 size: 14 residues. The sequenced target, TCR beta, came from blood CD8+ and CD4+ T cells. TEMRA cells were FACS-enriched, unlike CD8+ and CD4+ T cells, which were negatively isolated. Remarks on this clonotype: The antigen remains undetermined.

The sequencing input was CD4+ T cells from PBMCs. The rearrangement joins TRBV12-3 or TRBV12-4 to TRBJ1-1; D remains ambiguous. The source of this sequence is a human donor with multiple sclerosis. The CDR3 nucleotides read TGTGCCAGCAGCCCGGGTCGGGCGTATACTGAAGCTTTCTTT. This sequence encodes CASSPGRAYTEAFF.